The 31 T cell receptor beta chains in this list originate from one sample, sequenced in a study of cytomegalovirus exposure and HLA in healthy donors. A multiplex PCR was run with 60 Vbeta primers and 13 Jbeta primers. The table came from immunoSEQ multiplex PCR; TCRdb's copy has only in-frame clones and leaves some out. This sample carries approximately 110,000 clones, less than 70% of them seen once, and the ten largest clones take 2% to 2.5%. The sample was PBMCs. The receptors here all came from a young woman in good health and CMV-seronegative.

V and J are TRBV7-9 and TRBJ1-1; TRBD1 agrees at 7 bases. The CDR3 is 15 amino acids. The junction had 11 bases not matched to a gene; V was cut back by 6 bases and J by 4 bases. Germline V gene sequence: CDR1 SEHNR, CDR2 FQNEAQ (reference sequence). CDR3 DNA sequence: TGTGCCAGCAGTCCCAAGGGTGCAGGGGGCACTGAAGCTTTCTTT. Translated, it gives CASSPKGAGGTEAFF.

This sequence joins TRBV10-2 and TRBJ2-7; TRBD2 agrees at 9 bases. This CDR3 has 14 residues. Trimming at V came to 3 bases and at J to 1 base, leaving 1 base not matched to a gene. Germline CDR1 and CDR2: WSHSY and SAAADI. In DNA form, the CDR3 reads TGCGCCAGCAGTGAAACTAGCGGGTCCTACGAGCAGTACTTC. Translation gives CASSETSGSYEQYF.

This chain connects TRBV6-1 to TRBJ2-5, with 9 bases fitting TRBD2. Germline loops: CDR1 MNHNS, CDR2 SASEGT. Losses at the gene ends were 5 bases for V and 7 bases for J; bases not matched to a gene: 11. The CDR3 contains 15 residues. The CDR3 reads CASSSTSGRPGTQYF. The DNA for the CDR3 is TGTGCCAGCAGTTCCACTAGCGGGCGGCCGGGGACCCAGTACTTC.

The chain couples TRBV15 to TRBJ2-2; a weak D match, TRBD2 (6 bases). Trimming pared 4 bases from V and 2 bases from J, leaving 14 bases between. Per germline, CDR1 LNHNV and CDR2 YYDKDF (reference sequence). This CDR3 is built from 16 residues. The CDR3, as DNA: TGTGCCACCAGCAACCCGGGACTTATCAACACCGGGGAGCTGTTTTTT. Its protein product is CATSNPGLINTGELFF. Combining the CDR3 with reference TRBV15 and TRBJ2-2 gives the whole variable domain DAMVIQNPRYQVTQFGKPVTLSCSQTLNHNVMYWYQQKSSQAPKLLFHYYDKDFNNEADTPDNFQSRRPNTSFCFLDIRSPGLGDTAMYLCATSNPGLINTGELFFGEGSRLTVL.

This clone was detected only once. The chain links TRBV2 to TRBJ2-1; 10 nucleotides line up with TRBD1. There are 16 residues in the CDR3. Germline trimming cut 6 bases from V and 4 bases from J; bases unmatched to any gene: 9. In germline, CDR1 is SNHLY, CDR2 FYNNEI. CDR3: CASSVATGGGYNEQFF. CDR3 DNA: TGTGCCAGCAGCGTAGCGACAGGGGGCGGTTACAATGAGCAGTTCTTC.

This clone was recorded once. The CDR3 nucleotides read TGTGCCAGCAGTCTGACAGGGATCCTAACTAATGAAAAACTGTTTTTT. This codes for CASSLTGILTNEKLFF. This chain joins TRBV27 and TRBJ1-4, with 7 nucleotides matching TRBD1. The CDR3 sequence is 16 residues long. The V gene end was trimmed by 5 bases and the J gene end by 1 base; junction bases not matched to a gene: 7. Germline values: CDR1 MNHEY, CDR2 SMNVEV (reference sequence).

This clone was detected once. The CDR3 sequence: CASSSNQRWETQYF. CDR3 coding DNA: TGTGCCAGCAGCTCAAACCAACGGTGGGAGACCCAGTACTTC. V gene TRBV7-9 combines with J gene TRBJ2-5; D is undetermined. V was cut by 4 bases and J by 5 bases, with 14 bases left in between. CDR1 and CDR2 (germline): SEHNR, FQNEAQ (reference sequence). This CDR3 contains 14 residues.

This clone was detected a few times. This sequence joins TRBV20-1 and TRBJ1-1; D is unresolved. Trimming pared 0 bases from V and 6 bases from J, leaving 5 bases between. Germline assignment: CDR1 DFQATT and CDR2 SNEGSKA (reference sequence). The CDR3 is 11 amino acids. Written as DNA, the CDR3 is TGCAGTGCTAGAGATGGCCCTGAAGCTTTCTTT. It yields the protein CSARDGPEAFF.

The gene calls are TRBV7-8 and TRBJ2-2; no definite D call. Germline loops: CDR1 SGHVS, CDR2 FQNEAQ. The CDR3 consists of 14 residues. V was shortened by 0 bases and J by 7 bases, with 9 bases between the two germline ends. The CDR3 nucleotides read TGTGCCAGCAGCTTAGCACTAACAAACGGGGAGCTGTTTTTT. It yields the protein CASSLALTNGELFF.

The chain employs TRBV14 and TRBJ2-7; D is perhaps TRBD2 (5 bases). The V and J ends lost 0 bases and 2 bases respectively, with 8 bases between them. CDR1 and CDR2 (germline): SGHDN, FVKESK. CDR3 size: 14 residues. CDR3 DNA sequence: TGTGCCAGCAGCCAAGAGAGGGATCCCTACGAGCAGTACTTC. Protein product: CASSQERDPYEQYF.

This clone was seen a few times. This chain uses TRBV2 with TRBJ1-3; no clear D. Germline values: CDR1 SNHLY, CDR2 FYNNEI. The CDR3 spans 15 residues. V was pared by 2 bases and J by 0 bases, with 8 bases between. CDR3 coding DNA: TGTGCCAGCAGTGAAATCCGGGACTCTGGAAACACCATATATTTT. The encoded protein is CASSEIRDSGNTIYF. Full variable domain (outside the CDR3, taken from reference TRBV2 and TRBJ1-3): EPEVTQTPSHQVTQMGQEVILRCVPISNHLYFYWYRQILGQKVEFLVSFYNNEISEKSEIFDDQFSVERPDGSNFTLKIRSTKLEDSAMYFCASSEIRDSGNTIYFGEGSWLTVV.

V usage is TRBV15 and J usage is TRBJ1-4; D is ambiguous. The CDR3 length is 13 residues. Deletions cut 0 bases from V and 6 bases from J, with 5 bases between. CDR1 LNHNV and CDR2 YYDKDF come from the germline V gene (reference sequence). DNA for the CDR3: TGTGCCACCAGCAGAGATATATATGAAAAACTGTTTTTT. Translating it yields CATSRDIYEKLFF.

The V and J genes are TRBV27 and TRBJ1-2, with 7 positions matching TRBD1. From germline, CDR1 is MNHEY and CDR2 SMNVEV (reference sequence). CDR3 length: 14 amino acids. V shed 7 bases and J 5 bases; nucleotides not matched to a gene: 10. The CDR3, as DNA: TGTGCCAGCAAGAGGACAGGTCCAAGTTATGGCTACACCTTC. It codes for CASKRTGPSYGYTF.

This chain links TRBV9 with TRBJ2-1, with TRBD2 identical over 15 bases. The ends lost 4 bases at V and 8 bases at J; junction bases unmatched: 10. The CDR3 contains 17 residues. The germline V gene has CDR1 SGDLS and CDR2 YYNGEE. In DNA form, the CDR3 reads TGTGCCAGCAGCCCCGGACTAGCGGGAGGGGTTTCATATGAGCAGTTCTTC. Amino acid sequence: CASSPGLAGGVSYEQFF.

The chain carries TRBV19 and TRBJ1-4; tentative D call: TRBD1 (6 bases). CDR3 size: 14 residues. CDR1 LNHDA and CDR2 SQIVND come from the germline V gene (reference sequence). Trimming pared 2 bases from V and 8 bases from J, leaving 12 bases between. The CDR3 bases are TGTGCCAGTAGTATAATGGGTGGGGGCGAAAAACTGTTTTTT. It translates to CASSIMGGGEKLFF.

V is TRBV27 and J is TRBJ1-1; no definite D call. Germline V gene sequence: CDR1 MNHEY, CDR2 SMNVEV (reference sequence). Trimming shortened V by 0 bases and J by 0 bases, and 8 bases separated the two germline ends. The CDR3 covers 15 residues. CDR3 loop: CASSLSGRLNTEAFF. CDR3 sequence (DNA): TGTGCCAGCAGTTTATCTGGCAGGTTGAACACTGAAGCTTTCTTT.

The rearrangement links TRBV2 to TRBJ2-1, with D hard to call. The CDR3 has 13 amino acids. Trimming cost V 4 bases and J 5 bases, with 9 bases left between them. Germline V gene sequence: CDR1 SNHLY, CDR2 FYNNEI. The CDR3 nucleotides are TGTGCCAGCAGTGGGTTTAGCCACAATGAGCAGTTCTTC. Residues: CASSGFSHNEQFF.

The CDR3 is CASSLSGRGLTEAFF. The CDR3 DNA reads TGTGCCAGCAGTTTATCAGGCAGGGGGCTTACTGAAGCTTTCTTT. The chain links TRBV27 to TRBJ1-1, with 8 bases identical to TRBD1. This CDR3 has 15 amino acids. Germline values: CDR1 MNHEY, CDR2 SMNVEV (reference sequence). Trimming at V came to 0 bases and at J to 5 bases, leaving 5 bases not matched to a gene.

This clone was found once. The genes are TRBV4-3 and TRBJ2-2; D may be TRBD1 (5 bases). CDR3 length equals 18 residues. Between the trimmed V and J ends, which lost 4 bases and 0 bases, there was a span of 18 bases. CDR1 and CDR2 from the germline V gene are LGHNA and YSLEER. The CDR3 loop reads CASSPHLTAFANTGELFF. In DNA form, the CDR3 reads TGCGCCAGCAGCCCACATCTGACAGCATTCGCGAACACCGGGGAGCTGTTTTTT.

A note on this clone: The junction departs from the called germline gene at one end, perhaps through a read error. CDR3 DNA: TGTACCAGCTTGGACTTACAAGAGACCCAGTACTTC. Translation: CTSLDLQETQYF. V gene TRBV7-9 combines with J gene TRBJ2-5; possible D gene TRBD2, 5 bases. Germline V gene data show CDR1 as SEHNR and CDR2 as FQNEAQ (reference sequence). This CDR3 has 12 residues.

This clone was detected once. The chain uses TRBV7-3 and TRBJ2-2; 12 bases agree with TRBD2. Germline V gives CDR1 SGHTA, CDR2 FQGTGA. The junction had 15 bases not matched to a gene; V was cut back by 5 bases and J by 5 bases. The CDR3 contains 19 residues. CDR3 residues: CASSPRTSGIFSRTGELFF. The CDR3 region has the DNA TGTGCCAGCAGCCCAAGGACTAGCGGGATCTTTTCTAGGACCGGGGAGCTGTTTTTT.

This sequence joins TRBV30 and TRBJ2-2; D might be TRBD2 (6 bases). The V gene's germline CDR1 is GTSNPN and CDR2 SVGIG (reference sequence). Trimming pared 0 bases from V and 6 bases from J, leaving 11 bases between. The CDR3 has 14 residues. The CDR3 sequence: CAWSVGGTAGELFF. Written as DNA, the CDR3 is TGTGCCTGGAGTGTAGGTGGGACTGCCGGGGAGCTGTTTTTT.

The V gene is TRBV9, the J gene TRBJ2-1; 7 bases agree with TRBD1. The CDR3 has 12 amino acids. Unmatched junction bases numbered 2, after V lost 3 bases and J lost 8 bases. The germline V gene has CDR1 SGDLS and CDR2 YYNGEE. This CDR3 reads CASSGGTDEQFF. In nucleotides, the CDR3 is TGTGCCAGCAGCGGGGGGACAGATGAGCAGTTCTTC. Combining the CDR3 with reference TRBV9 and TRBJ2-1 gives the whole variable domain DSGVTQTPKHLITATGQRVTLRCSPRSGDLSVYWYQQSLDQGLQFLIQYYNGEERAKGNILERFSAQQFPDLHSELNLSSLELGDSALYFCASSGGTDEQFFGPGTRLTVL.

The sample holds a few counts of this clone. The junction departs from germline at one end; a sequencing error may be responsible. The V gene is TRBV7-9, the J gene TRBJ2-6, with unresolved D. In germline, CDR1 is SEHNR, CDR2 FQNEAQ (reference sequence). This CDR3 contains 10 residues. The CDR3 region is CASSLFDTSF. The CDR3 DNA sequence: TGTGCCAGCAGCTTATTCGACACCTCTTTC.

This chain connects TRBV25-1 to TRBJ1-3; no firm D call. The V end was cut by 8 bases, the J end by 4 bases, with 6 bases between. This CDR3 spans 11 amino acids. CDR1 and CDR2 from the germline V gene are MGHDK and SYGVNS. Here the CDR3 reads CASGPGNTIYF. As DNA, the CDR3 is TGTGCCAGCGGCCCGGGAAACACCATATATTTT.

The chain joins TRBV5-1 to TRBJ1-2; D possibly corresponds to TRBD1 (6 bases). V lost 4 bases and J lost 6, with 22 bases in between. The CDR3 loop spans 16 amino acids. Per the germline V gene, CDR1 is SGHRS and CDR2 is YFSETQ. The CDR3 DNA reads TGCGCCAGCAGCCTGCGAGGGGGGGAGATTGGGGATGGCTACACCTTC. This encodes CASSLRGGEIGDGYTF.

V gene TRBV7-6 combines with J gene TRBJ2-7; no firm D call. In germline, CDR1 is SGHVS, CDR2 FNYEAQ. V lost 1 base, J lost 3 bases, and 7 bases lay in between. The CDR3 extends over 13 amino acids. CDR3 DNA: TGTGCCAGCAGCTTAGGCACTAACTACGAGCAGTACTTC. This sequence encodes CASSLGTNYEQYF. Looking up the rest from reference TRBV7-6 and TRBJ2-7 gives the full variable domain: GAGVSQSPRYKVTKRGQDVALRCDPISGHVSLYWYRQALGQGPEFLTYFNYEAQQDKSGLPNDRFSAERPEGSISTLTIQRTEQRDSAMYRCASSLGTNYEQYFGPGTRLTVT.

The chain links TRBV5-8 to TRBJ1-1; 10 nucleotides match TRBD1. CDR3 length equals 15 residues. Trimming at V came to 4 bases and at J to 10 bases, leaving 13 bases not matched to a gene. Germline-derived CDR1 and CDR2 are SGHTS and YDEGEE. For the CDR3, the DNA is TGTGCCAGCAGCCCGGGCCTCCGGACAGGGGGTGTAGCTTTCTTT. Translating it yields CASSPGLRTGGVAFF.

The J gene is TRBJ2-3, the V gene TRBV7-9; 10 bases fit TRBD2. The CDR3 has 16 amino acids. Trimming removed 1 base from V and 4 bases from J; junction bases left unmatched: 5. In germline, CDR1 is SEHNR, CDR2 FQNEAQ (reference sequence). The CDR3 DNA is TGTGCCAGCAGCTTAGTGCCTAGCGGGAGCCCAGATACGCAGTATTTT. It yields the protein CASSLVPSGSPDTQYF.

The chain combines TRBV28 with TRBJ1-4; 7 positions match TRBD1. Germline V CDR1 and CDR2: MDHEN, SYDVKM. Trimming cost V 3 bases and J 4 bases; bases outside gene matches: 11. This CDR3 has 17 amino acids. The CDR3, as DNA: TGTGCCAGCAGTTTGCAACAGGGGACCCGGTATAATGAAAAACTGTTTTTT. As protein: CASSLQQGTRYNEKLFF.

About this clone: The sample holds other DNA sequences that translate to the same CDR3. The rearrangement joins TRBV15 to TRBJ1-2, with D uncertain. The CDR3 totals 13 residues. Between the trimmed V and J ends, which lost 0 bases and 1 base, there was a span of 3 bases. Germline V gene lookup returns CDR1 LNHNV and CDR2 YYDKDF (reference sequence). CDR3 nucleotide sequence: TGTGCCACCAGCAGAGATCGTAACTATGGCTACACCTTC. It yields the protein CATSRDRNYGYTF.